These T cell receptor beta chains were read from a single sample in a study of T cell clones after liver transplantation. Produced via immunoSEQ multiplex PCR; TCRdb's table is partial and in-frame only. The sample holds tens of thousands of clones, roughly four fifths seen once. The starting material was CD4+ T cells from blood, obtained approximately 3.5 years after liver transplant. The receptor set was obtained from a human patient who received a liver transplant. Some of the T cells might come from the graft donor. Both conserved end residues are part of each CDR3. D genes are given only for firm matches. The size entry is marked missing in some rows and otherwise reads once, few, many or a size class.

j_call v_call d_call clone_size cdr3_nt cdr3_aa
TRBJ1-1 TRBV7-9 NA NA TGTGCCAGCAGCCTAAGACCAGTGAACACTGAAGCTTTCTTT CASSLRPVNTEAFF
TRBJ1-1 TRBV5-1 NA NA TGCGCCAGCAGCTTGGATTTCAGCACTGAAGCTTTCTTT CASSLDFSTEAFF
TRBJ1-5 TRBV6-6 NA NA TGTGCCAGCAGTTCTCCAGGGCTCCAGCCCCAGCATTTT CASSSPGLQPQHF
TRBJ1-1 TRBV2 NA once TGTGCCAGCAATGCCGAGGTCACACTCGCCCTGTTT CASNAEVTLALF
TRBJ2-1 TRBV28 TRBD2 NA TGTGCCAGCAGTTCTCCAGCGGGAGGGCTGAACTACAATGAGCAGTTCTTC CASSSPAGGLNYNEQFF
TRBJ2-5 TRBV5-4 TRBD2 NA TGTGCCAGCAGCTTGACTAGCGGGGGGGCGGGAGAGACCCAGTACTTC CASSLTSGGAGETQYF
TRBJ1-2 TRBV6-1 TRBD1 NA TGTGCCAGCCGACACGGTGGACAGGGCTATGGCTACACCTTC CASRHGGQGYGYTF
TRBJ2-1 TRBV5-1 NA NA TGCGCCAGCAGCTTGACAGCGAATGAGCAGTTCTTC CASSLTANEQFF
TRBJ1-1 TRBV7-3 NA NA TGTGCCAGCAGCTGGGCCATGAACACTGAAGCTTTCTTT CASSWAMNTEAFF
TRBJ1-1 TRBV7-6 TRBD1 few TGTGCCAGCAGCCCAGTGCGGACAGGGGCGCCGAACACTGAAGCTTTCTTT CASSPVRTGAPNTEAFF
TRBJ2-7 TRBV21-1 NA NA TGTGCCAGCAGTTATGACAGGGGCAGATCCTACGAGCAGTACTTC CASSYDRGRSYEQYF
TRBJ2-6 TRBV6-1 NA NA TGTGCCAGCAGGAAGGAATCTGGGGCCAACGTCCTGACTTTC CASRKESGANVLTF
TRBJ1-4 TRBV6-1 NA NA TGTGCCAGCAGCCCCGGGGTCATTGGTAATGAAAAACTGTTTTTT CASSPGVIGNEKLFF
TRBJ1-1 TRBV9 NA once TGTGCCAGCAGCGTAGAGCCAGGGAGCACTGAAGCTTTCTTT CASSVEPGSTEAFF
TRBJ1-4 TRBV5-6 NA NA TGTGCCAGCAGCTTATATCAGGATAATGAAAAACTGTTTTTT CASSLYQDNEKLFF
TRBJ1-2 TRBV20-1 NA NA TGCAGTGCTTATGAGTATGGCTACACCTTC CSAYEYGYTF
TRBJ2-3 TRBV7-9 NA few TGTGCCAGCAGCTTACGATTAAGAGGAGGCCGAGGGGGAGATACGCAGTATTTT CASSLRLRGGRGGDTQYF
TRBJ2-1 TRBV5-4 NA NA TGTGCCAGCAGCTTTATGGTTGCGACAGGCCCCGACAATGAGCAGTTCTTC CASSFMVATGPDNEQFF
TRBJ2-5 TRBV5-1 NA NA TGCGCCAGCAGCTTGGCGGCAGGGGATGGGGAGACCCAGTACTTC CASSLAAGDGETQYF
TRBJ1-1 TRBV20-1 NA few TGCAGTGCTAGAGGGGGCAGCCAAGCTTTCTTT CSARGGSQAFF
TRBJ2-3 TRBV10-1 NA once TGCGCCAGCAGCCCAGGGGTCTCTGGCACAGATACGCAGTATTTT CASSPGVSGTDTQYF
TRBJ2-3 TRBV27 NA NA TGTGCCAGCAGTTCCTTGGTCCAGGGTCCGGATTATACGCAGTATTTT CASSSLVQGPDYTQYF
TRBJ1-5 TRBV19 NA few TGTGCCAGTAACGAATATAGCAATCAGCCCCAGCATTTT CASNEYSNQPQHF
TRBJ2-7 TRBV27 TRBD1 NA TGTGCCAGCAGTTTCGCATACCGGGACAGGGAGGGCGAGCAGTACTTC CASSFAYRDREGEQYF